These 7 T cell receptor beta chains share one sample of origin, sequenced in a study of shared clonotypes between healthy human individuals. The data were produced by immunoSEQ multiplex PCR, yet TCRdb's version contains in-frame clones alone and is incomplete. In the table there are more than 2,000,000 clones, over 90% of which are singletons. The sequencing sample was made of naive CD4+ T cells from PBMCs. Subset: CD45RA+ positively selected. These receptors were collected from a man aged 18 to 30 in good health. Some clones in this sample may be carry-over from other donors' samples.

V and J are TRBV6-1 and TRBJ1-2; D is possibly TRBD1 (6 bases). Between the trimmed V and J ends, which lost 2 bases and 5 bases, there was a span of 12 bases. The CDR3 is made up of 14 amino acids. Germline V gene data show CDR1 as MNHNS and CDR2 as SASEGT. In DNA form, the CDR3 reads TGTGCCAGCAGTGAAAGCCTTACAGGGTATGGCTACACCTTC. Its translation is CASSESLTGYGYTF.

This chain links TRBV9 with TRBJ2-2; D not certain. CDR1 and CDR2 (germline): SGDLS, YYNGEE. This CDR3 contains 15 residues. The V gene lost 0 bases and the J gene lost 0 bases, with 6 bases spanning the gap. The CDR3 reads CASSVADTNTGELFF. CDR3 coding DNA: TGTGCCAGCAGCGTAGCGGATACGAACACCGGGGAGCTGTTTTTT.

About this clone itself: Other nucleotide sequences from this sample produce the same CDR3. The V call is TRBV7-9, the J call TRBJ2-5; D not certain. CDR1 and CDR2 from the germline V gene are SEHNR and FQNEAQ (reference sequence). V gave up 0 bases and J gave up 1 base, with 6 bases separating them. This CDR3 contains 14 residues. This CDR3 is CASSLAGAQETQYF. The CDR3 coding sequence is TGTGCCAGCAGCTTAGCGGGTGCCCAAGAGACCCAGTACTTC.

This clone occurred once. V usage is TRBV6-5 and J usage is TRBJ1-3; a weak D match, TRBD1 (6 bases). The CDR3 has 15 residues. V was trimmed by 5 bases and J by 0 bases, leaving 11 bases between them. Germline lookup yields CDR1 MNHEY and CDR2 SVGAGI. CDR3 DNA sequence: TGTGCCAGCAGTACCTCGACAGGCTCTGGAAACACCATATATTTT. Protein sequence: CASSTSTGSGNTIYF.

J is TRBJ2-7 and V is TRBV9; 10 positions match TRBD1. The CDR3 has 15 residues. Germline trimming cut 4 bases from V and 2 bases from J; bases unmatched to any gene: 6. Germline lookup yields CDR1 SGDLS and CDR2 YYNGEE. The CDR3 nucleotides read TGTGCCAGCAGCATTAGACAGGGGGCCGCCTACGAGCAGTACTTC. Protein product: CASSIRQGAAYEQYF.

V gene TRBV28 combines with J gene TRBJ2-5; perhaps TRBD1 as D (5 bases). Trimming cost V 7 bases and J 4 bases, with 10 bases left between them. The CDR3 runs 12 residues. CDR1 and CDR2 (germline): MDHEN, SYDVKM. CDR3 bases: TGTGCCAGCAAAGGGGTGGGAGAGACCCAGTACTTC. It yields the protein CASKGVGETQYF. Full variable domain (remainder filled in from reference TRBV28 and TRBJ2-5): DVKVTQSSRYLVKRTGEKVFLECVQDMDHENMFWYRQDPGLGLRLIYFSYDVKMKEKGDIPEGYSVSREKKERFSLILESASTNQTSMYLCASKGVGETQYFGPGTRLLVL.

This chain uses TRBV10-1 with TRBJ2-7, with D perhaps TRBD1 (6 bases). The CDR3 sequence is 13 residues long. Germline values: CDR1 WNHNN, CDR2 SYGVQD (reference sequence). The V end lost 8 bases, the J end lost 3 bases, and 14 bases lay between the germline ends. This CDR3 reads CASSPARGYEQYF. In DNA form, the CDR3 reads TGCGCCAGCTCGCCGGCCAGGGGCTACGAGCAGTACTTC.